The clone carrying this T cell receptor (beta chain) was recorded once. What it recognizes is unknown. This specimen comes from a study of cytomegalovirus exposure and HLA in healthy donors. Germline CDR1 reads KGHSH; CDR2 reads LQKENI. Between the trimmed V and J ends, which lost 3 bases and 4 bases, there was a span of 12 bases. This CDR3 has 14 amino acids. General study points: From TCR beta sequences, most subjects' HLA-A and HLA-B alleles were reportedly predicted accurately. Later analysis identified around 15,000 TCR beta sequences associated with HLA alleles, using a false discovery rate threshold of 0.05. V- and J-gene trimming in TCR beta was tied to a missense DCLRE1C variant by an analysis performed later.

The PCR employed 60 Vbeta primers together with 13 Jbeta primers. The data were produced by immunoSEQ multiplex PCR, yet TCRdb's version contains in-frame clones alone and is incomplete. In the table there are 85,000 to 130,000 clones, more than 75% of which are singletons. The TCR sequence derives from a woman between 18 and 29 years old in good health and CMV-seropositive. The rearrangement joins TRBV18 to TRBJ2-5, with D possibly being TRBD1 (6 bases). Sequenced material: PBMCs. The CDR3: CASSPIRGGETQYF. As DNA, the CDR3 is TGTGCCAGCTCACCCATCAGGGGCGGAGAGACCCAGTACTTC.